These 10 T cell receptor beta chains originate from one sample sequenced in a study of blood T cell repertoires in COVID-19. Clones were sequenced by immunoSEQ multiplex PCR, and TCRdb holds only the in-frame ones, with some missing. The repertoire includes over 250,000 clones, approximately 90% of them detected once, and about 9.3% sits in the top ten. The specimen sequenced was PBMCs or T cells enriched from blood (not recorded which). These receptors were obtained from a man aged 35 to 55 who had recovered from COVID-19.

A single count supports this clone. The genes are TRBV27 and TRBJ1-6; D is unclear. The V gene's germline CDR1 is MNHEY and CDR2 SMNVEV (reference sequence). V was clipped by 0 bases and J by 9 bases, with 21 bases between them. The CDR3 covers 18 residues. The CDR3 spells CASSLSFIMAGRSSPLHF. CDR3 sequence (DNA): TGTGCCAGCAGTTTATCTTTTATCATGGCGGGGAGGTCTTCACCCCTCCACTTT.

This clone is a singleton in its sample. V and J are TRBV4-1 and TRBJ1-2; no reliable D call. Germline loops: CDR1 MGHRA, CDR2 YSYEKL. This CDR3 has 15 residues. The V gene lost 0 bases and the J gene lost 0 bases, with 8 bases spanning the gap. CDR3 sequence reads: CASSQETVTNYGYTF. The CDR3 region has the DNA TGCGCCAGCAGCCAAGAAACGGTGACTAACTATGGCTACACCTTC.

The chain uses TRBV6-2 or TRBV6-3 and TRBJ2-1; 7 bases agree with TRBD1. The junction had 18 bases not matched to a gene; V was cut back by 3 bases and J by 4 bases. The CDR3 length is 19 residues. The germline CDR1 and CDR2 sequences are MNHEY and SVGEGT. The CDR3 is CASSYNSRGLGARYNEQFF. CDR3 bases: TGTGCCAGCAGTTATAATTCAAGGGGGCTGGGGGCCCGGTACAATGAGCAGTTCTTC.

The rearrangement links TRBV19 to TRBJ1-4; D uncertain. Germline lookup yields CDR1 LNHDA and CDR2 SQIVND (reference sequence). V gave up 10 bases and J gave up 0 bases, with 9 bases separating them. This CDR3 is 13 amino acids long. The CDR3 DNA reads as TGTGCCACCCTAGGCTCAACTAATGAAAAACTGTTTTTT. Its translation is CATLGSTNEKLFF.

This chain connects TRBV11-1 to TRBJ1-1, with D possibly TRBD1 on 6 matching bases. V lost 6 bases, J lost 4 bases, and 9 bases lay in between. The CDR3 extends over 12 amino acids. Germline CDR1 SGHAT, CDR2 FQDESV (reference sequence). The CDR3 nucleotides read TGTGCCAGCAGGACACAGGGCACTGAAGCTTTCTTT. Protein sequence: CASRTQGTEAFF.

This clone was observed a single time. This chain joins TRBV4-1 and TRBJ2-2; 8 nucleotides match TRBD1. J gave up 5 bases and V 5 bases, and 16 bases lay outside the gene matches. Germline CDR1 and CDR2: MGHRA and YSYEKL. CDR3 length equals 18 residues. The CDR3 is CASSKFPSTGERTGELFF. In DNA form, the CDR3 reads TGCGCCAGCAGCAAGTTCCCTTCGACAGGGGAAAGGACCGGGGAGCTGTTTTTT.

The chain carries TRBV11-2 and TRBJ1-1, with 7 positions matching TRBD1. The V gene's germline CDR1 is SGHAT and CDR2 FQNNGV. Germline trimming cut 1 base from V and 6 bases from J; bases unmatched to any gene: 2. The CDR3 is made up of 13 amino acids. The CDR3 loop is CASSLAGGSEAFF. The CDR3 DNA reads TGTGCCAGCAGCTTAGCAGGGGGTTCTGAAGCTTTCTTT.

This rearrangement joins TRBV27 to TRBJ2-6; TRBD1 matches at 10 bases. CDR1 and CDR2 from the germline V gene are MNHEY and SMNVEV (reference sequence). V lost 4 bases to trimming and J lost 0 bases; unmatched junction nucleotides: 6. The CDR3 has 18 amino acids. The CDR3 reads CASSSPGTGASGANVLTF. The CDR3 nucleotides read TGTGCCAGCAGTTCACCCGGGACAGGGGCCTCTGGGGCCAACGTCCTGACTTTC.

The chain links TRBV7-9 to TRBJ1-4; possible D gene TRBD1, 6 bases. V dropped 3 bases and J dropped 6 bases, with 11 bases sitting between them. Germline V gene lookup returns CDR1 SEHNR and CDR2 FQNEAQ (reference sequence). This CDR3 spans 14 amino acids. The CDR3 coding sequence is TGTGCCAGCAGCTTCACAGGGCGTGATGAAAAACTGTTTTTT. Translation: CASSFTGRDEKLFF.

The V and J genes are TRBV20-1 and TRBJ1-1; 7 bases are a match to TRBD1. V was pared by 5 bases and J by 11 bases, with 8 bases of the junction left unmatched. CDR3 size: 11 residues. The germline CDR1 and CDR2 sequences are DFQATT and SNEGSKA (reference sequence). CDR3 nucleotide sequence: TGCAGTGCTTCAACAGGGGCGGTGGCTTTCTTT. This gives the protein CSASTGAVAFF.